These 20 T cell receptor beta chains were all obtained from the same sample, sequenced in a study of CD8+ T cells in alopecia areata (dated by TCRdb to the late 2010s). Library prep was done by the immunoSEQ multiplex PCR assay. RNA was extracted from all samples and reverse transcribed into cDNA as template for TCR sequencing. TCRdb took this table from immuneACCESS and kept in-frame rearrangements with V and J called. Such tables lack part of the clones; where checked against another copy, unresolved V genes explain under half of the gap, and the rest is unexplained. Here the sample has around 100,000 clones; 65% to 90% occur a single time. Of the sample, roughly 10% is held by the ten largest clones. Explained via the paper, the treatment or condition label denotes: oral pan-JAK inhibitor, 5-10 mg twice daily. Specimen: CD8+ T cells sorted from blood, collected between weeks 30 and 35, from a patient treated with tofacitinib. These receptors all stem from a human donor with alopecia areata.

The V and J genes are TRBV30 and TRBJ2-7; D perhaps matches TRBD2 (5 bases). CDR1 is GTSNPN, CDR2 SVGIG, per germline (reference sequence). Trimming removed 7 bases at V and 6 bases at J, with 22 bases between. The CDR3 runs 14 residues. In nucleotides, the CDR3 is TGTGCCTTCAACCCGATTCTCGGGAAACGCGAGCAGTACTTC. Translation gives CAFNPILGKREQYF.

The V gene is TRBV2, the J gene TRBJ1-1; D unclear. V gave up 2 bases and J gave up 1 base, with 11 bases separating them. CDR3 length equals 15 residues. Germline lookup yields CDR1 SNHLY and CDR2 FYNNEI. The CDR3 protein is CASSEWPIENTEAFF. DNA of the CDR3: TGTGCCAGCAGTGAATGGCCCATAGAGAACACTGAAGCTTTCTTT.

The chain joins TRBV28 to TRBJ2-1; D remains unclear. CDR1 and CDR2 (germline): MDHEN, SYDVKM. V was trimmed by 5 bases and J by 8 bases, leaving 13 bases between them. The CDR3 sequence is 13 residues long. CDR3 residues: CASSRSITDEQFF. In DNA form, the CDR3 reads TGTGCCAGCAGTCGATCGATTACGGATGAGCAGTTCTTC.

The chain joins TRBV29-1 to TRBJ2-5; the D is unclear. The DNA end is more similar to TRBJ2-7, so the J call may be wrong. The germline V gene has CDR1 SQVTM and CDR2 ANQGSEA. CDR3 length equals 15 residues. The CDR3 loop is CSVERPSDNSYEQYF. The CDR3 DNA sequence: TGCAGCGTTGAACGGCCTTCTGATAACTCCTACGAGCAGTACTTC.

This clone has only a few counts. This chain links TRBV7-3 with TRBJ2-6; 7 bases fit TRBD2. V lost 1 base and J lost 2; bases outside the gene matches: 11. Germline loops: CDR1 SGHTA, CDR2 FQGTGA. The CDR3 length is 19 residues. The CDR3 nucleotides read TGTGCCAGCAGCTTAATGGGCGGGGGAGCAGGCACTGGGGCCAACGTCCTGACTTTC. Its translation: CASSLMGGGAGTGANVLTF.

The chain is built from TRBV6-6 and TRBJ1-1; the D gene is possibly TRBD1 (5 bases). CDR3 length: 14 amino acids. Looked up from germline, CDR1 is MNHNY and CDR2 is SVGAGI (reference sequence). Trimming shortened V by 8 bases and J by 4 bases, and 17 bases separated the two germline ends. The chain's CDR3 is CASLNGGVSTEAFF. In DNA, the CDR3 is TGTGCCAGCCTTAATGGAGGGGTAAGCACTGAAGCTTTCTTT.

The chain is built from TRBV5-6 and TRBJ2-7; weak D call: TRBD1 (6 bases). Germline CDR1 and CDR2: SGHDT and YYEEEE. CDR3 length: 14 residues. Trimming took 6 bases from V and 4 from J, leaving 17 bases between them. As DNA, the CDR3 is TGTGCCAGCAACCGGCAGGACAGCCTATACGAGCAGTACTTC. This gives the protein CASNRQDSLYEQYF.

This clone was counted between two and nine times. The gene calls are TRBV27 and TRBJ2-1, with no clear D. Germline values: CDR1 MNHEY, CDR2 SMNVEV (reference sequence). V was trimmed by 5 bases and J by 7 bases, leaving 12 bases between them. The CDR3 length is 13 residues. The CDR3 DNA reads TGTGCCAGCAGTCCCGGAGTACCTAATGAGCAGTTCTTC. It codes for CASSPGVPNEQFF.

The CDR3: CASSQDSTNSPLHF. CDR3 bases: TGCGCCAGCAGCCAAGATTCGACTAATTCACCCCTCCACTTT. The chain couples TRBV4-1 to TRBJ1-6; D not resolved. This CDR3 contains 14 residues. V was cut by 0 bases and J by 6 bases, with 6 bases left in between. The germline V gene has CDR1 MGHRA and CDR2 YSYEKL.

The chain carries TRBV27 and TRBJ1-3, with TRBD1 as a possible D gene (5 bases). Germline V gene data show CDR1 as MNHEY and CDR2 as SMNVEV (reference sequence). V was cut by 5 bases and J by 4 bases, with 15 bases left in between. The CDR3 extends over 15 amino acids. CDR3 residues: CASSPGPALGNTIYF. CDR3 DNA sequence: TGTGCCAGCAGTCCGGGACCGGCGCTGGGAAACACCATATATTTT.

The CDR3 DNA reads TGTGCCAGCAGCCTCGCAAGGAACACTGAAGCTTTCTTT. It codes for CASSLARNTEAFF. This chain uses TRBV6-5 with TRBJ1-1; D uncertain. The CDR3 totals 13 residues. Per germline, CDR1 MNHEY and CDR2 SVGAGI. Trimming removed 6 bases at V and 1 base at J, with 9 bases between.

The chain recombines TRBV7-9 with TRBJ1-6; D is perhaps TRBD1 (5 bases). The CDR3 is made up of 16 amino acids. The V end lost 5 bases, the J end lost 8 bases, and 19 bases lay between the germline ends. From germline, CDR1 is SEHNR and CDR2 FQNEAQ (reference sequence). The CDR3 protein is CASSPPSGYLYSPLHF. CDR3 sequence (DNA): TGTGCCAGCAGCCCCCCCTCAGGGTATCTTTATTCACCCCTCCACTTT.

The CDR3 bases are TGTGCCTGGAGTGTATCCAGCCTGGAAAACACTGAAGCTTTCTTT. This gives the protein CAWSVSSLENTEAFF. The genes are TRBV30 and TRBJ1-1; D gene unclear. Trimming stripped 0 bases from V and 2 bases from J, with 13 bases between. Germline V gene lookup returns CDR1 GTSNPN and CDR2 SVGIG (reference sequence). There are 15 residues in the CDR3.

The genes are TRBV9 and TRBJ2-2; D not resolved. The CDR3 loop spans 12 amino acids. V shed 4 bases and J shed 2 bases, with 3 bases lying between them. Looked up from germline, CDR1 is SGDLS and CDR2 is YYNGEE. DNA of the CDR3: TGTGCCAGCAGCCTCAACACCGGGGAGCTGTTTTTT. Translated, it gives CASSLNTGELFF.

The J gene is TRBJ2-7, the V gene TRBV5-1; D call uncertain. This CDR3 region has 13 residues. V lost 3 bases to trimming and J lost 1 base, with 8 bases between them. The germline gives CDR1 SGHRS, CDR2 YFSETQ. Here the CDR3 reads CASSSVVSYEQYF. CDR3 sequence (DNA): TGCGCCAGCAGCTCTGTAGTGTCCTACGAGCAGTACTTC.

The V and J genes are TRBV15 and TRBJ2-1; 9 bases map to TRBD2. Germline CDR1 LNHNV, CDR2 YYDKDF (reference sequence). CDR3 length: 16 amino acids. Trimming took 0 bases from V and 7 from J; bases not matched to a gene: 7. The CDR3, as DNA: TGTGCCACCAGCAGAGACAGGGGGACTAGCAGTAATGAGCAGTTCTTC. Its translation is CATSRDRGTSSNEQFF.

J is TRBJ2-3 and V is TRBV2; 9 bases line up with TRBD2. Germline V gene sequence: CDR1 SNHLY, CDR2 FYNNEI. Germline trimming cut 9 bases from V and 0 bases from J; bases unmatched to any gene: 16. CDR3 size: 18 residues. Written as DNA, the CDR3 is TGTGCCAGTACCCCGAGTAGCGGGGGACCTTCTAGCACAGATACGCAGTATTTT. Residues: CASTPSSGGPSSTDTQYF.

This chain uses TRBV2 with TRBJ2-6; no definite D call. This CDR3 is 16 amino acids long. V was trimmed by 4 bases and J by 2 bases, leaving 12 bases between them. Looked up from germline, CDR1 is SNHLY and CDR2 is FYNNEI. CDR3 in DNA: TGTGCCAGCAGTGGTGCTGTTGGCCCTGGGGCCAACGTCCTGACTTTC. Translation gives CASSGAVGPGANVLTF. The full variable domain, in which reference TRBV2 and TRBJ2-6 provide the parts outside the CDR3, is EPEVTQTPSHQVTQMGQEVILRCVPISNHLYFYWYRQILGQKVEFLVSFYNNEISEKSEIFDDQFSVERPDGSNFTLKIRSTKLEDSAMYFCASSGAVGPGANVLTFGAGSRLTVL.

V usage is TRBV4-1 and J usage is TRBJ2-7; 11 bases are a match to TRBD2. The junction had 7 bases not matched to a gene; V was cut back by 1 base and J by 2 bases. This CDR3 contains 17 residues. CDR1 is MGHRA, CDR2 YSYEKL, per germline. In nucleotides, the CDR3 is TGCGCCAGCAGCCAAGTTTATGTGACTAGCGGGACCTACGAGCAGTACTTC. The encoded protein is CASSQVYVTSGTYEQYF.

V is TRBV6-6 and J is TRBJ2-1; 7 positions match TRBD2. V dropped 4 bases and J dropped 14; count of bases not matched to a gene: 11. Germline-derived CDR1 and CDR2 are MNHNY and SVGAGI (reference sequence). The CDR3 totals 13 residues. The CDR3 region has the DNA TGTGCCAGCAGTTCGCTAGCGGAACGTGGGGAGTTCTTC. It specifies CASSSLAERGEFF.